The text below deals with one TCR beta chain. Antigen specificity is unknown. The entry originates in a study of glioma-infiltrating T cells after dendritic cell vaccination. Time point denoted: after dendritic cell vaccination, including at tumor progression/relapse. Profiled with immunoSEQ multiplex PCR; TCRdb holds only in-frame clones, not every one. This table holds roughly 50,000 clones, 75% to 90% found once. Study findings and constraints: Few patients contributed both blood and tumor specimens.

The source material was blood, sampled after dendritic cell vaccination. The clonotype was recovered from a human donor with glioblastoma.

CDR3 region: CASLRTDSYEQYF. The CDR3 DNA reads TGTGCCAGCCTCCGAACAGACTCCTACGAGCAGTACTTC. V usage is TRBV28 and J usage is TRBJ2-7; D gene unclear. The CDR3 has 13 amino acids. Germline V gene data show CDR1 as MDHEN and CDR2 as SYDVKM. With 8 bases removed from V and 0 bases from J, the gap between germline ends came to 11 bases.